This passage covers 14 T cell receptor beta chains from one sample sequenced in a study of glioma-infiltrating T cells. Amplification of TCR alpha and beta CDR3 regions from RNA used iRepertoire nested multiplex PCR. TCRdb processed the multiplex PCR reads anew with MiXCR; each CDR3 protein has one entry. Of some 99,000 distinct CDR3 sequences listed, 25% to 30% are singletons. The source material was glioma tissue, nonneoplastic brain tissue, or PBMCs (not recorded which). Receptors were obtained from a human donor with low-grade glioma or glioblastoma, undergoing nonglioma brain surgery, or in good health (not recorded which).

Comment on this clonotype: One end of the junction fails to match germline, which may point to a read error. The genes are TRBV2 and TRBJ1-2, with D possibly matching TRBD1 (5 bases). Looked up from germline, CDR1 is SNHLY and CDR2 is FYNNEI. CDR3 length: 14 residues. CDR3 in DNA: TGTGCCAGCAGCACCCAGGGTAAGGGCTATGGCCACACCTTC. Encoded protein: CASSTQGKGYGHTF. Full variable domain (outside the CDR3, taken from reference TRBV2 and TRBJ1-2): EPEVTQTPSHQVTQMGQEVILRCVPISNHLYFYWYRQILGQKVEFLVSFYNNEISEKSEIFDDQFSVERPDGSNFTLKIRSTKLEDSAMYFCASSTQGKGYGHTFGSGTRLTVV.

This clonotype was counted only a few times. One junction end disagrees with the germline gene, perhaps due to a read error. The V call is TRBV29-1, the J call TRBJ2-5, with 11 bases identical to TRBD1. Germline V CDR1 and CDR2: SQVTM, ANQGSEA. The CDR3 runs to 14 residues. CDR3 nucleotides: TGCAGCGCCGGACAGGGGGCGATCCAAGAGACCCCGTACTTC. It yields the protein CSAGQGAIQETPYF.

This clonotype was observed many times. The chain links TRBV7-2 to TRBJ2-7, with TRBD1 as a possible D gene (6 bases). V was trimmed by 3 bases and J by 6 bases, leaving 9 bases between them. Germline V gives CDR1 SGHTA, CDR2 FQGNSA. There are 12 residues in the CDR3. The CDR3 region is CASSLQGFEQYF. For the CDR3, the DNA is TGTGCCAGCAGCTTGCAGGGGTTCGAGCAGTACTTC.

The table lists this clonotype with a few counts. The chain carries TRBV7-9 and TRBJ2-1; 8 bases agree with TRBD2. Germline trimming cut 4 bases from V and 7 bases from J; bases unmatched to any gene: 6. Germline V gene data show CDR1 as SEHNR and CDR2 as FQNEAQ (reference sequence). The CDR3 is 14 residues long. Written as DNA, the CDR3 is TGTGCCAGCAGCTCGCGGGAGGCGGCGAATGAGCAGTTCTTC. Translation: CASSSREAANEQFF. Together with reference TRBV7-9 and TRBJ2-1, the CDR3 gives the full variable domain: DTGVSQNPRHKITKRGQNVTFRCDPISEHNRLYWYRQTLGQGPEFLTYFQNEAQLEKSRLLSDRFSAERPKGSFSTLEIQRTEQGDSAMYLCASSSREAANEQFFGPGTRLTVL.

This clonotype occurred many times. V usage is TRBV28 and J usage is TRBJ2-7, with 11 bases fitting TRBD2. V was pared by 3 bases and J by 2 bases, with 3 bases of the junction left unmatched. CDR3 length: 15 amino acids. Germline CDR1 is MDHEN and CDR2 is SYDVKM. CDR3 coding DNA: TGTGCCAGCAGTTTGCGACTAGCGGGACCCTACGAGCAGTACTTC. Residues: CASSLRLAGPYEQYF.

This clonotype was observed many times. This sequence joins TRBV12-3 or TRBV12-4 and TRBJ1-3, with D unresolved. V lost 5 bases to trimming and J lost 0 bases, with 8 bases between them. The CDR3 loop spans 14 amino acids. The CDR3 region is CASSPLGSGNTIYF. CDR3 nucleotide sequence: TGTGCCAGCAGTCCCCTGGGCTCTGGAAACACCATATATTTT.

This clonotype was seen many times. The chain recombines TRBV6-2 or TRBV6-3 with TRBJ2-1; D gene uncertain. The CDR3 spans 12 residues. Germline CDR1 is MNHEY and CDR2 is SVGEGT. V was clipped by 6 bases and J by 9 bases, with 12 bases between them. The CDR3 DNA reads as TGTGCCAGCAGCCTCAGTGGGTTTGAGCAGTTCTTC. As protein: CASSLSGFEQFF.

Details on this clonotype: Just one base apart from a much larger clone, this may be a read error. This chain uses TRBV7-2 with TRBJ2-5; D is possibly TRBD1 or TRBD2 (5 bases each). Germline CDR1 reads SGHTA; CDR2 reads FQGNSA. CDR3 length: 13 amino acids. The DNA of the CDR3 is TGTGCCGGCAGCTTGGGACGTACGGAGACCCAGTACTTC. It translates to CAGSLGRTETQYF.

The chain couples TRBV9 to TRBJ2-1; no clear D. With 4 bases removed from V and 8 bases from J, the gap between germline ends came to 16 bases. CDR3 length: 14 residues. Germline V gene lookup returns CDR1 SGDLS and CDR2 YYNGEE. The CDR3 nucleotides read TGTGCCAGCAGCCCCATGGGATCTGGCGATGAGCAGTTCTTC. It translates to CASSPMGSGDEQFF. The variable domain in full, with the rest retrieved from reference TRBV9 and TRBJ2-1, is DSGVTQTPKHLITATGQRVTLRCSPRSGDLSVYWYQQSLDQGLQFLIQYYNGEERAKGNILERFSAQQFPDLHSELNLSSLELGDSALYFCASSPMGSGDEQFFGPGTRLTVL.

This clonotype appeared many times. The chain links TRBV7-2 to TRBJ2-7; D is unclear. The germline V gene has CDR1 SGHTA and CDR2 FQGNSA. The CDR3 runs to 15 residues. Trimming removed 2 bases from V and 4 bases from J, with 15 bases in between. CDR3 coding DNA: TGTGCCAGCAGCTTACGATCCTACAGTGGGTACGAGCAGTACTTC. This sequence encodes CASSLRSYSGYEQYF.

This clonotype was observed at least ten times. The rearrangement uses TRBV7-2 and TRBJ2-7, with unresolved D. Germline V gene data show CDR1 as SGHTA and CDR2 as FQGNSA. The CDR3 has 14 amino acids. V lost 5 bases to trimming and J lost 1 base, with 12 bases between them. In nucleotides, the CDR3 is TGTGCCAGCAGCCCCCCACAGATTTCCTACGAGCAGTACTTC. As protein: CASSPPQISYEQYF.

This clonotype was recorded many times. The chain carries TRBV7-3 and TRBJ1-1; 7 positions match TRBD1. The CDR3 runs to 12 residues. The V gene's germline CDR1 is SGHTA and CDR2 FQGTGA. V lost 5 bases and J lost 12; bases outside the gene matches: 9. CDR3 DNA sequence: TGTGCCAGCAGCCCAGGGCAGGGGGTAACTTTCTTT. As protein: CASSPGQGVTFF.

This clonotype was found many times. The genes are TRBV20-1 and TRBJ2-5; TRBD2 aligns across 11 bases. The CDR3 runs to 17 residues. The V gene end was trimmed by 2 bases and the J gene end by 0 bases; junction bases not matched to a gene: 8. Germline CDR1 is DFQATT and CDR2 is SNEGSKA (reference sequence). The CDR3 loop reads CSARLTGTSGYQETQYF. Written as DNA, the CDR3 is TGCAGTGCTAGACTTACCGGGACTAGCGGTTACCAAGAGACCCAGTACTTC.

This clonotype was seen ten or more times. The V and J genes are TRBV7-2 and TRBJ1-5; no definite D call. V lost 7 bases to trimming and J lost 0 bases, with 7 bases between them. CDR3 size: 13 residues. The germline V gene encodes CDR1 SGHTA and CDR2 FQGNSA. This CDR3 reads CASTGPSNQPQHF. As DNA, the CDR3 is TGTGCCAGCACCGGGCCTAGCAATCAGCCCCAGCATTTT.